The T cell receptor beta chain described here comes from a study of blood T cells in healthy people across ages (dated by TCRdb to 2013 to 2016). About the full investigation: In model experiments, roughly one uniquely barcoded TCR beta cDNA molecule per two T cells was captured by template switching. The donors were split into four age groups: young (average roughly 15 years), middle-aged (more than 35), aged (more than 60) and long-lived (about 82). Donors of different ages were randomly distributed across sequencing lanes to avoid experimental bias. Age-related changes in TCR beta repertoire diversity were measured in the study by deep sequencing normalized with unique cDNA molecular identifiers. For two donors (one aged 18 to 29 and one aged 80 or older), the study analyzed two additional independent replicas of 1 million unique cDNA reads from the same blood draw. Findings and caveats that apply to the study as a whole: Because profiling used bulk unsorted PBMCs, naive and antigen-experienced compartments could not be compared conclusively. The long-lived group showed more naive CD4+ T cells, fewer expanded clones and increased TCR diversity than the aged group, suggesting age selection. Because donor CMV infection status was unknown, age-related changes in expanded clonotypes were potentially confounded. As age increased, observed TCR beta diversity per million T cells dropped in a roughly linear way, and a significant reduction was already evident by age 40. The percentage of naive T cells measured by flow cytometry correlated strongly with observed TCR beta diversity. Estimates of total diversity based on one million sequenced T cells were regarded as lower bounds and as underestimates.

The approximately 41 donors, aged about 6 to 95 years, were systemically healthy Caucasian individuals from Russia. Each donor gave roughly 9 milliliters of peripheral blood, drawn into EDTA-treated Vacutainer tubes. Ficoll-Paque density-gradient centrifugation was used to isolate PBMCs, with at least 7 million per sample. Trizol reagent was used to extract total RNA from the PBMCs, yielding at least 6 micrograms per sample. The percentages of naive CD45RAhigh/CD27high T cells were determined by flow cytometry on a PBMC aliquot from every donor. A note on this clonotype: This receptor's antigen is unknown. The sample holds no much larger clone one base away, and base qualities are not on file.

The library was obtained by 5' RACE. A second PCR of roughly 6 to 11 cycles was run with a J-beta primer mix and a sample-barcoded 5' primer. Each TCR beta cDNA molecule received a unique molecular identifier from a template-switch 5' adaptor carrying 12 random nucleotides. Each sample yielded at least 2.5 million CDR3-containing paired-end reads. First-strand cDNA was synthesized from all RNA with the Mint cDNA synthesis kit, primed by a TRBC-specific oligonucleotide. All cDNA was treated with uracil-DNA glycosylase and then went through a first 18-cycle PCR with the universal primers M1SS and BC2_uni_R. The paper's processing steps were these. For normalization, 1 million high-quality reads were randomly selected from each sample, with every read carrying a distinct molecular identifier. Reads with shared molecular identifiers were discarded instead of being binned into consensus sequences. MiTCR, with a Q25 quality threshold and the strictest error-elimination algorithm, was used for CDR3 identification, clonotype clustering and error correction. A nonparametric unseen species model with Euler transformation was used to estimate lower-bound total TCR beta diversity. Using fastp at Q25 and MiXCR, TCRdb reprocessed the public reads and kept productive beta chains. CDR3 protein sequences are deduplicated, and each keeps its most common genes and DNA. These V and J calls rely on TCRdb rather than the paper's analysis. The sample records fewer than 2,000,000 distinct CDR3 sequences, about 39% of which are singletons. The top ten clonotypes cover 23% of the sample.

The TCR sequence derives from a human donor in good health. The sample consisted of blood.

The CDR3 protein sequence reads: CASSQGSLGYEQYF. The DNA is TGCGCCAGCAGCCAGGGTTCCCTTGGTTACGAGCAGTACTTC. This sequence uses TRBV4-3 and TRBJ2-7, with the D gene uncertain. The trim is 3 bases for V and 4 bases for J, with a gap of 13 bases between the germline ends. From the cysteine through the phenylalanine, the CDR3 covers 14 amino acids. Just the 42-base CDR3 DNA is kept, in frame starting at base 1. The germline V gene provides CDR1 LGHNA and CDR2 YSLEER.